Below are 3 T cell receptor beta chains sequenced from a single sample in a study of technical replicates of blood from a handful of donors. The table came from immunoSEQ multiplex PCR; TCRdb's copy has only in-frame clones and leaves some out. The sample consists of approximately 73,000 clones, about 95% of them appearing once. Sequencing input: T cells isolated from PBMCs. The receptors stem from a human donor in good health.

V and J are TRBV5-4 and TRBJ1-3; tentatively, D is TRBD1 (6 bases). Deletions cut 0 bases from V and 7 bases from J, with 14 bases between. CDR3 length: 15 residues. Germline V lookup: CDR1 SGHNT, CDR2 YYREEE (reference sequence). In DNA form, the CDR3 reads TGTGCCAGCAGCTTGGACAGGGAAAGTGGGAACACCATATATTTT. Its protein is CASSLDRESGNTIYF.

The CDR3 DNA is TGCGCCAGTTCCCCGGGACAGGGTACAGATACGCAGTATTTT. This translates into CASSPGQGTDTQYF. The chain couples TRBV5-1 to TRBJ2-3; 9 nucleotides match TRBD1. The germline gives CDR1 SGHRS, CDR2 YFSETQ. The CDR3 consists of 14 residues. V shed 8 bases and J 3 bases; nucleotides not matched to a gene: 7.

This rearrangement joins TRBV15 to TRBJ1-4; 12 nucleotides line up with TRBD1. The CDR3 sequence is 17 residues long. The J segment lost 3 bases and the V segment lost 5 bases, leaving 7 bases of the junction unmatched. Germline V gene lookup returns CDR1 LNHNV and CDR2 YYDKDF (reference sequence). CDR3 nucleotide sequence: TGTGCCACCAGCGGCCCGGGACAGGGGGCTCCTAATGAAAAACTGTTTTTT. This sequence encodes CATSGPGQGAPNEKLFF.